A single sample gave rise to the 20 T cell receptor beta chains below, sequenced in a study of Graves' ophthalmopathy and Graves' hyperthyroidism. RNA transcripts were the source from which TCR beta CDR3 regions were amplified. Scientists carried out first-round RT-PCR using HTBI primers and then a second-round multiplex PCR. TCRdb reanalysed the multiplex PCR reads using MiXCR and keeps one entry per CDR3 protein. The sample carries about 590,000 distinct CDR3 sequences, about 35% recorded once. The material sequenced was peripheral blood or thyroid tissue (not recorded which). The receptors here all came from an adult man with Graves' hyperthyroidism.

This clonotype was found many times. CDR3 sequence (DNA): TGTGCCAGCAGCTTCGGCGCTAATGAAAAACTGTTTTTT. It is translated as CASSFGANEKLFF. V gene TRBV7-6 combines with J gene TRBJ1-4; D uncertain. V lost 3 bases to trimming and J lost 3 bases, with 5 bases between them. From germline, CDR1 is SGHVS and CDR2 FNYEAQ. The CDR3 covers 13 residues.

This clonotype was seen a handful of times. The gene calls are TRBV11-3 and TRBJ2-6; D is possibly TRBD1 or TRBD2 (5 bases each). The V end lost 4 bases, the J end lost 3 bases, and 10 bases lay between the germline ends. This CDR3 is built from 15 residues. CDR1 is SGHNT and CDR2 is YENEEA in the germline V gene. DNA of the CDR3: TGTGCCAGCAGCTCAGAGGGGTATGGGGCCAACGTCCTGACTTTC. This codes for CASSSEGYGANVLTF.

The chain couples TRBV5-1 to TRBJ2-3; 10 bases fit TRBD2. V was pared by 0 bases and J by 11 bases, with 9 bases of the junction left unmatched. The CDR3 spans 15 residues. Per germline, CDR1 SGHRS and CDR2 YFSETQ. The CDR3 DNA sequence: TGCGCCAGCAGCTTGGGGCTAGCGGGAGACAATGAGCAGTATTTT. This gives the protein CASSLGLAGDNEQYF.

The chain links TRBV20-1 to TRBJ2-7; TRBD2 agrees at 12 bases. The CDR3 loop spans 16 amino acids. V was clipped by 4 bases and J by 2 bases; unmatched bases: 9. Germline V gives CDR1 DFQATT, CDR2 SNEGSKA (reference sequence). The CDR3 nucleotides are TGCAGTGCTAACCCTAGACTAGCGGGAGTAACCTACGAGCAGTACTTC. This gives the protein CSANPRLAGVTYEQYF.

Notes on this clonotype: One end of the junction is discordant with germline, which a read error may explain. DNA of the CDR3: TGCGCCAGCAGCTTGGAGGGCATTGGACCCCTCCACTTT. Residues: CASSLEGIGPLHF. This sequence joins TRBV7-9 and TRBJ1-6; D unresolved. The CDR3 extends over 13 amino acids. CDR1 is SEHNR, CDR2 FQNEAQ, per germline (reference sequence).

This clonotype was seen at least ten times. The V and J genes are TRBV5-4 and TRBJ1-6, with no clear D. The V gene's germline CDR1 is SGHNT and CDR2 YYREEE (reference sequence). Deletions cut 1 base from V and 6 bases from J, with 5 bases between. The CDR3 extends over 13 amino acids. CDR3 DNA sequence: TGTGCCAGCAGCTTGAGCAGTAATTCACCCCTCCACTTT. Translated, it gives CASSLSSNSPLHF.

V is TRBV9 and J is TRBJ2-2, with a tentative D call TRBD1 (7 bases). CDR3 length: 15 residues. V lost 2 bases and J 6 bases, leaving 14 bases between the germline ends. CDR1 and CDR2 (germline): SGDLS, YYNGEE. This chain's CDR3 is CASSVWQGGSGELFF. The CDR3 DNA follows: TGTGCCAGCAGCGTGTGGCAGGGGGGTTCCGGGGAGCTGTTTTTT.

This clonotype was detected ten times or more. This chain connects TRBV5-1 to TRBJ2-5; tentative D call: TRBD1 (5 bases). The V gene lost 3 bases and the J gene lost 1 base, with 22 bases spanning the gap. Germline loops: CDR1 SGHRS, CDR2 YFSETQ. This CDR3 comprises 18 residues. CDR3 protein: CASSYNPFALDSQETQYF. The CDR3 region has the DNA TGCGCCAGCAGCTATAACCCCTTTGCCCTTGACAGCCAAGAGACCCAGTACTTC. Looking up the rest from reference TRBV5-1 and TRBJ2-5 gives the full variable domain: KAGVTQTPRYLIKTRGQQVTLSCSPISGHRSVSWYQQTPGQGLQFLFEYFSETQRNKGNFPGRFSGRQFSNSRSEMNVSTLELGDSALYLCASSYNPFALDSQETQYFGPGTRLLVL.

The chain uses TRBV9 and TRBJ2-2, with D possibly matching TRBD2 (5 bases). Germline CDR1 reads SGDLS; CDR2 reads YYNGEE. The CDR3 spans 17 residues. Trimming left V 1 base short and J 4 bases short, with 17 bases between. The CDR3 DNA sequence: TGTGCCAGCAGCGTACCAAGGTCGGGGTCGGGCACCGGGGAGCTGTTTTTT. Protein: CASSVPRSGSGTGELFF.

This clonotype was counted at least ten times. A much larger clone differs by one base, so this may be a read error. The rearrangement joins TRBV28 to TRBJ2-7, with 9 bases lining up with TRBD1. This CDR3 is built from 13 residues. Germline CDR1 reads MDHEN; CDR2 reads SYDVKM. The J segment lost 2 bases and the V segment lost 6 bases, leaving 2 bases of the junction unmatched. The CDR3 DNA reads as TGTGCCAGCAGCTGGACAGGGGCCTACGAGCAGTACTTC. Protein sequence: CASSWTGAYEQYF. Drawing the rest from reference TRBV28 and TRBJ2-7, the complete variable domain is DVKVTQSSRYLVKRTGEKVFLECVQDMDHENMFWYRQDPGLGLRLIYFSYDVKMKEKGDIPEGYSVSREKKERFSLILESASTNQTSMYLCASSWTGAYEQYFGPGTRLTVT.

This clonotype was found many times. The CDR3 protein is CASSWSNQPQHF. The CDR3 nucleotides are TGTGCCAGCAGTTGGAGCAATCAGCCCCAGCATTTT. The V call is TRBV25-1, the J call TRBJ1-5; D is undetermined. Per the germline V gene, CDR1 is MGHDK and CDR2 is SYGVNS. The CDR3 extends over 12 amino acids. V was pared by 5 bases and J by 1 base, with 3 bases between. The full variable domain, its missing parts supplied by reference TRBV25-1 and TRBJ1-5, is EADIYQTPRYLVIGTGKKITLECSQTMGHDKMYWYQQDPGMELHLIHYSYGVNSTEKGDLSSESTVSRIRTEHFPLTLESARPSHTSQYLCASSWSNQPQHFGDGTRLSIL.

This clonotype occurred many times. The CDR3 protein is CSASVGGAGYEQYF. CDR3 DNA: TGCAGTGCTAGTGTGGGGGGGGCAGGCTACGAGCAGTACTTC. The chain combines TRBV20-1 with TRBJ2-7; possible D gene TRBD2, 7 bases. The V end was cut by 3 bases, the J end by 3 bases, with 15 bases between. The germline CDR1 and CDR2 sequences are DFQATT and SNEGSKA (reference sequence). The CDR3 sequence is 14 residues long.

The rearrangement uses TRBV7-6 and TRBJ2-7; no reliable D call. This CDR3 is 15 amino acids long. The germline CDR1 and CDR2 sequences are SGHVS and FNYEAQ. V was trimmed by 5 bases and J by 4 bases, leaving 18 bases between them. The CDR3 here is CASSQRALGSYEQYF. The CDR3 DNA follows: TGTGCCAGCAGCCAACGGGCTCTTGGGTCTTACGAGCAGTACTTC.

A note on this clonotype: A read error may explain this, as a much larger clone is one base away. This chain joins TRBV29-1 and TRBJ1-1; D remains ambiguous. The CDR3 has 13 amino acids. From germline, CDR1 is SQVTM and CDR2 ANQGSEA. This CDR3 reads CSVEVFLNTEASF. In DNA, the CDR3 is TGCAGCGTTGAGGTTTTCCTGAACACTGAAGCTTCCTTT.

The chain recombines TRBV20-1 with TRBJ1-2; weak D call: TRBD1 (5 bases). Germline V CDR1 and CDR2: DFQATT, SNEGSKA (reference sequence). CDR3 length: 18 residues. V shed 5 bases and J shed 5 bases, with 30 bases lying between them. CDR3 sequence (DNA): TGCAGTGCTGAAGAAAGGAAACTTGAAGGGTCGGAGGGGTATGGCTACACCTTC. This translates into CSAEERKLEGSEGYGYTF.

This clonotype has more than one count but fewer than ten. The chain combines TRBV12-3 or TRBV12-4 with TRBJ1-1; tentatively, D is TRBD1 (5 bases). With 1 base removed from V and 6 bases from J, the gap between germline ends came to 12 bases. The CDR3 extends over 14 amino acids. The CDR3 sequence is CASSLDGGLSEAFF. CDR3 DNA: TGTGCCAGCAGTTTAGACGGGGGATTGTCTGAAGCTTTCTTT.

This clonotype was counted ten times or more. This rearrangement joins TRBV20-1 to TRBJ1-5; no definite D call. The CDR3 contains 14 residues. V was shortened by 2 bases and J by 4 bases, with 12 bases between the two germline ends. CDR1 DFQATT and CDR2 SNEGSKA come from the germline V gene (reference sequence). For the CDR3, the DNA is TGCAGTGCTAGATCGGCTGTCACGAATCAGCCCCAGCATTTT. Protein sequence: CSARSAVTNQPQHF.

This clonotype showed up many times. DNA for the CDR3: TGCAGCGTTTTTGGGGGAACTTACGCCGAGCAGTACTTC. It encodes CSVFGGTYAEQYF. This chain joins TRBV29-1 and TRBJ2-7; perhaps D is TRBD1 or TRBD2 (5 bases each). The CDR3 contains 13 residues. Looked up from germline, CDR1 is SQVTM and CDR2 is ANQGSEA. V gave up 5 bases and J gave up 6 bases, with 17 bases separating them.

This clonotype showed up many times. The chain employs TRBV9 and TRBJ1-6; the D is unclear. The CDR3 has 13 residues. Trimming cost V 4 bases and J 5 bases, with 7 bases left between them. Germline values: CDR1 SGDLS, CDR2 YYNGEE. This CDR3 reads CASSPWDNSPLHF. The CDR3 nucleotides read TGTGCCAGCAGCCCGTGGGATAATTCACCCCTCCACTTT.

This clonotype was picked up a small number of times. The gene calls are TRBV4-1 and TRBJ1-6; D remains ambiguous. This CDR3 comprises 17 residues. The germline CDR1 and CDR2 sequences are MGHRA and YSYEKL. V shed 3 bases and J shed 1 base, with 13 bases lying between them. The CDR3 loop reads CASSQVTVSSYNSPLHF. In DNA form, the CDR3 reads TGCGCCAGCAGCCAGGTTACAGTGAGTTCCTATAATTCACCCCTCCACTTT.